This T cell receptor beta chain was identified during a study of CD8+CD57+ T cells in acquired aplastic anemia. Study context: The study obtained an average of 3.2 ug of DNA from sorted CD4+ and CD8+ cells.

Previously, flow cytometry had revealed CD8+CD57+ cell expansion in the patients chosen for sequencing. At the time of blood sampling, patients had not yet received any therapy. CDR3 length: 13 amino acids. Germline V gives CDR1 SQVTM, CDR2 ANQGSEA. The V segment lost 7 bases and the J segment 2 bases; nucleotides outside the gene matches: 4. Concerning this clonotype: Its antigen is not identified.

Study conclusions and caveats: Simpson's diversity of CD8+ cells was not significantly different in patients compared with controls.

The study profiled TCR beta VDJ and CDR3 using genomic DNA as template. TCRdb called the reads again in MiXCR, with one record for every CDR3 protein. Of about 180,000 distinct CDR3 sequences in the sample, roughly 65% were seen once. Sequenced sample: sorted CD4+, CD8+, or CD8+CD57+ T cells (not recorded which) from PBMCs. The source is a human donor with aplastic anemia. The V call is TRBV29-1, the J call TRBJ2-1, with TRBD1 identical over 8 bases. The CDR3 DNA is TGCAGCGACGGACAGGGAACCTACAATGAGCAGTTCTTC. Translated, it gives CSDGQGTYNEQFF.